This T cell receptor beta chain derives from a study of TIL therapy for anti-PD-1-resistant metastatic lung cancer. Study outcomes and limitations: TIL clonotype persistence in blood showed no apparent association with response.

The J segment lost 2 bases and the V segment lost 2 bases, leaving 2 bases of the junction unmatched. This CDR3 comprises 15 residues. The germline gives CDR1 SGHRS, CDR2 YFSETQ. Sample time point: pre-treatment sample, taken before nivolumab and TIL therapy. Sequencing used immunoSEQ v3. Using immunoSEQ multiplex PCR, the repertoire was profiled, and TCRdb retains in-frame clones only, with some absent. The sample lists 55,000 to 65,000 clones; about 69% were seen once. Remarks on this clone: Its matching antigen is unknown.

This specimen was blood, taken at baseline. The chain carries TRBV5-1 and TRBJ2-7; TRBD2 matches 12 bases. This receptor was obtained from a person between 25 and 80 years old with non-small cell lung cancer. CDR3 in DNA: TGCGCCAGCAGCTTAGGACTAGCGGGACCCTACGAGCAGTACTTC. Protein product: CASSLGLAGPYEQYF. Full variable domain (missing parts from reference TRBV5-1 and TRBJ2-7): KAGVTQTPRYLIKTRGQQVTLSCSPISGHRSVSWYQQTPGQGLQFLFEYFSETQRNKGNFPGRFSGRQFSNSRSEMNVSTLELGDSALYLCASSLGLAGPYEQYFGPGTRLTVT.